This TCR beta chain was found in a study of OX40 agonist ivuxolimab in advanced cancers. About the research overall: Patients in the trial were receiving intravenous ivuxolimab every 2 weeks, at doses of 0.01 to 10 mg/kg. Partial responses were observed in three patients, of whom one had hepatocellular carcinoma and two had cutaneous melanoma.

Here immunoSEQ multiplex PCR was the method, and the copy in TCRdb shows in-frame clones only, minus some. The table records tens of thousands of clones, around 94% of them present only once. Germline trimming cut 3 bases from V and 4 bases from J; bases unmatched to any gene: 1. There are 15 residues in the CDR3. The germline V gene encodes CDR1 LGHNA and CDR2 YSLEER. The origin of this receptor is an adult with an advanced solid tumor such as melanoma, head and neck, liver or kidney cancer. The chain links TRBV4-3 to TRBJ1-3; TRBD1 aligns across 12 bases. Sequencing used CD4+ or CD8+ T cells sorted from blood, obtained in a trial of the OX40 agonist ivuxolimab. Here the CDR3 DNA reads TGCGCCAGCAGCCAGGGACAGGGGGCAGGAAACACCATATATTTT. It is translated as CASSQGQGAGNTIYF.